The 32 T cell receptor beta chains below come from one sample, sequenced in a study of blood T cell repertoires in COVID-19 (dated by TCRdb to 2020 to 2021). The library was generated by the immunoSEQ multiplex PCR assay. The table was pulled from immuneACCESS by TCRdb, which kept in-frame rearrangements only. Such tables lose some clones; where checked, under half of the loss comes from unresolved V genes, and the rest has no known cause. The table for this sample lists more than 35,000 clones; 90% of them were counted only once. Around 4.9% of the sample goes to the ten largest clones. Sequencing was done on a sample of peripheral blood. All receptors derive from a human donor in a cohort sampled during active COVID-19.

The rearrangement joins TRBV5-4 to TRBJ2-3; maybe TRBD1 (6 bases). The CDR3 runs 14 residues. Germline CDR1 and CDR2: SGHNT and YYREEE (reference sequence). Trimming shortened V by 0 bases and J by 7 bases, and 12 bases separated the two germline ends. The DNA for the CDR3 is TGTGCCAGCAGCTTGGCCGACAGGCCCAATACGCAGTATTTT. It translates to CASSLADRPNTQYF. The variable domain in full, completed from reference TRBV5-4 and TRBJ2-3, reads ETGVTQSPTHLIKTRGQQVTLRCSSQSGHNTVSWYQQALGQGPQFIFQYYREEENGRGNFPPRFSGLQFPNYSSELNVNALELDDSALYLCASSLADRPNTQYFGPGTRLTVL.

This chain joins TRBV10-3 and TRBJ2-3; 13 nucleotides line up with TRBD2. CDR3 length: 16 amino acids. With V trimmed by 4 bases and J by 2 bases, 3 bases remained unmatched. The germline V gene has CDR1 ENHRY and CDR2 SYGVKD. Here the CDR3 reads CAISGTSGRVTDTQYF. The CDR3 DNA reads as TGTGCCATCAGTGGGACTAGCGGGAGAGTCACAGATACGCAGTATTTT.

The CDR3 reads CASNPTGQETQYF. The CDR3 DNA follows: TGTGCCAGCAACCCCACAGGGCAAGAGACCCAGTACTTC. V usage is TRBV5-4 and J usage is TRBJ2-5, with D maybe TRBD1 (6 bases). This CDR3 has 13 amino acids. V was pared by 6 bases and J by 2 bases, with 11 bases between. Germline V gene lookup returns CDR1 SGHNT and CDR2 YYREEE (reference sequence).

This chain uses TRBV5-1 with TRBJ2-3; the match to TRBD2 covers 8 bases. CDR1 is SGHRS and CDR2 is YFSETQ in the germline V gene. The CDR3 consists of 14 residues. V was clipped by 7 bases and J by 5 bases; unmatched bases: 9. This CDR3 is CASGRLANGDTQYF. CDR3 in DNA: TGCGCCAGCGGCCGACTAGCGAATGGAGATACGCAGTATTTT.

V is TRBV10-1 and J is TRBJ2-1; 7 bases are shared with TRBD1. The junction had 8 bases not matched to a gene; V was cut back by 2 bases and J by 10 bases. Germline CDR1 is WNHNN and CDR2 is SYGVQD (reference sequence). The CDR3 totals 14 residues. The CDR3 nucleotides read TGCGCCAGCAGTGAGGAGGGGGCGCAATGGGAGCAGTTCTTC. Translation: CASSEEGAQWEQFF.

The rearrangement uses TRBV10-3 and TRBJ2-3; TRBD2 matches at 14 bases. The germline V gene encodes CDR1 ENHRY and CDR2 SYGVKD. The J segment lost 3 bases and the V segment lost 4 bases, leaving 3 bases of the junction unmatched. This CDR3 has 16 amino acids. CDR3 loop: CAISGGLAGVTDTQYF. Here the CDR3 DNA reads TGTGCCATCAGTGGGGGACTAGCGGGAGTTACAGATACGCAGTATTTT.

This chain uses TRBV6-5 with TRBJ1-2; TRBD1 matches 7 bases. This CDR3 contains 14 residues. In germline, CDR1 is MNHEY, CDR2 SVGAGI. The J segment lost 2 bases and the V segment lost 9 bases, leaving 9 bases of the junction unmatched. CDR3 nucleotides: TGTGCCAGTAGGTCACAGGGGCGGAACTATGGCTACACCTTC. Its protein product is CASRSQGRNYGYTF.

The genes are TRBV11-2 and TRBJ2-5; 12 positions match TRBD2. CDR1 is SGHAT and CDR2 is FQNNGV in the germline V gene. CDR3 length: 16 residues. The junction had 7 bases not matched to a gene; V was cut back by 4 bases and J by 4 bases. The CDR3 DNA reads TGTGCCAGCAGCTACTCTAGCGGGAGGGGTGGAGAGACCCAGTACTTC. Amino acid sequence: CASSYSSGRGGETQYF.

V and J are TRBV27 and TRBJ1-4; no clear D gene. Germline loops: CDR1 MNHEY, CDR2 SMNVEV (reference sequence). The length of the CDR3 is 13 residues. V shed 6 bases and J shed 0 bases, with 5 bases lying between them. This CDR3 reads CASRGATNEKLFF. CDR3 bases: TGTGCCAGCAGGGGAGCAACTAATGAAAAACTGTTTTTT.

This sequence joins TRBV2 and TRBJ1-2; D gene uncertain. This CDR3 region has 14 residues. The V gene's germline CDR1 is SNHLY and CDR2 FYNNEI. The germline V and J ends were trimmed by 6 bases and 4 bases, with 15 bases remaining between them. The CDR3: CASREREEGYGYTF. The DNA of the CDR3 is TGTGCCAGCAGAGAAAGGGAGGAAGGCTATGGCTACACCTTC.

This clone was counted only a few times. This chain uses TRBV6-4 with TRBJ1-2; TRBD1 matches 9 bases. This CDR3 region has 13 residues. Germline V gene data show CDR1 as MRHNA and CDR2 as SNTAGT. V shed 5 bases and J 4 bases; nucleotides not matched to a gene: 2. CDR3 sequence (DNA): TGTGCCAGCAGTCAGACAGGGGGCTATGGCTACACCTTC. Translated: CASSQTGGYGYTF.

The gene calls are TRBV29-1 and TRBJ1-3, with D perhaps TRBD1 (6 bases). Germline values: CDR1 SQVTM, CDR2 ANQGSEA. The CDR3 loop spans 14 amino acids. V was pared by 6 bases and J by 1 base, with 13 bases between. CDR3: CSVVLQGSGNTIYF. DNA for the CDR3: TGCAGCGTAGTCTTACAGGGATCTGGAAACACCATATATTTT.

This clone was counted only a few times. The chain joins TRBV11-2 to TRBJ2-3, with D possibly TRBD2 on 6 matching bases. The CDR3 totals 15 residues. V dropped 5 bases and J dropped 7 bases, with 19 bases sitting between them. Per germline, CDR1 SGHAT and CDR2 FQNNGV. CDR3 in amino acids: CASSPGGTPTNTQYF. CDR3 bases: TGTGCCAGCAGCCCAGGTGGGACTCCCACGAATACGCAGTATTTT.

The rearrangement links TRBV27 to TRBJ2-1, with D possibly TRBD1 on 5 matching bases. This CDR3 is built from 14 residues. The germline gives CDR1 MNHEY, CDR2 SMNVEV (reference sequence). V lost 2 bases to trimming and J lost 6 bases, with 11 bases between them. The CDR3: CASSLRQGSNEQFF. CDR3 bases: TGTGCCAGCAGTTTACGGCAGGGAAGCAATGAGCAGTTCTTC.

This chain connects TRBV27 to TRBJ1-3, with 8 bases identical to TRBD1. The CDR3 is made up of 17 amino acids. From germline, CDR1 is MNHEY and CDR2 SMNVEV (reference sequence). With 5 bases clipped from V and 0 bases from J, the junction kept 9 bases outside the gene matches. The CDR3 is CASSRSGTGPSGNTIYF. The DNA of the CDR3 is TGTGCCAGCAGTCGCTCCGGGACAGGACCCTCTGGAAACACCATATATTTT.

The chain employs TRBV5-4 and TRBJ1-1, with D possibly being TRBD1 (5 bases). Germline V lookup: CDR1 SGHNT, CDR2 YYREEE (reference sequence). CDR3 size: 13 residues. V lost 4 bases and J 3 bases, leaving 10 bases between the germline ends. CDR3: CASSAGLDTEAFF. CDR3 DNA sequence: TGTGCCAGCAGCGCGGGGCTGGACACTGAAGCTTTCTTT.

The table lists this clone with a count of one. This chain links TRBV19 with TRBJ1-4; possible D gene TRBD1, 6 bases. Germline loops: CDR1 LNHDA, CDR2 SQIVND (reference sequence). Trimming left V 1 base short and J 4 bases short, with 10 bases between. The CDR3 covers 15 residues. The CDR3 DNA reads TGTGCCAGTAGTATAGGATGGACAGATAATGAAAAACTGTTTTTT. Translation gives CASSIGWTDNEKLFF. The full variable domain, rest sourced from reference TRBV19 and TRBJ1-4, is DGGITQSPKYLFRKEGQNVTLSCEQNLNHDAMYWYRQDPGQGLRLIYYSQIVNDFQKGDIAEGYSVSREKKESFPLTVTSAQKNPTAFYLCASSIGWTDNEKLFFGSGTQLSVL.

This chain's CDR3 is CASVSRSAKNIQYF. The CDR3 DNA sequence: TGTGCCAGCGTGTCTCGTTCAGCCAAAAACATTCAGTACTTC. The rearrangement uses TRBV5-8 and TRBJ2-4; no reliable D call. Germline values: CDR1 SGHTS, CDR2 YDEGEE. CDR3 length equals 14 residues. Trimming took off 7 bases at V and 0 bases at J, with 11 bases between the two ends.

V usage is TRBV3-1 (or the pseudogene TRBV3-2) and J usage is TRBJ2-7; 7 bases agree with TRBD1. The CDR3 has 15 amino acids. The germline gives CDR1 LGHDT, CDR2 YNNKEL (reference sequence). The ends lost 3 bases at V and 2 bases at J; junction bases unmatched: 7. This CDR3 is CASSQRQGDPYEQYF. DNA of the CDR3: TGTGCCAGCAGCCAGAGACAGGGAGACCCCTACGAGCAGTACTTC.

The chain uses TRBV7-8 and TRBJ2-7; TRBD1 might be the D (6 bases). Trimming removed 8 bases from V and 0 bases from J, with 26 bases in between. The CDR3 runs to 18 residues. The V gene's germline CDR1 is SGHVS and CDR2 FQNEAQ. CDR3 sequence: CASGAFTRGGSPSYEQYF. The CDR3, as DNA: TGTGCCAGCGGTGCATTCACCCGAGGGGGATCCCCCTCCTACGAGCAGTACTTC. Complete variable domain (other parts from reference TRBV7-8 and TRBJ2-7): GAGVSQSPRYKVAKRGQDVALRCDPISGHVSLFWYQQALGQGPEFLTYFQNEAQLDKSGLPSDRFFAERPEGSVSTLKIQRTQQEDSAVYLCASGAFTRGGSPSYEQYFGPGTRLTVT.

V usage is TRBV7-9 and J usage is TRBJ2-1, with 10 positions matching TRBD2. CDR3 length: 17 residues. From germline, CDR1 is SEHNR and CDR2 FQNEAQ (reference sequence). After removal of 5 bases from V and 7 bases from J, the junction contained 14 bases not matched to a gene. CDR3 in DNA: TGTGCCAGCAGCCCCGCTCCTCTAGCGGGAGTAAGGAATGAGCAGTTCTTC. Translation gives CASSPAPLAGVRNEQFF.

The gene calls are TRBV14 and TRBJ2-1; 10 bases are shared with TRBD2. Unmatched junction bases numbered 8, after V lost 3 bases and J lost 3 bases. Germline lookup yields CDR1 SGHDN and CDR2 FVKESK. The CDR3 contains 17 residues. The CDR3 nucleotides read TGTGCCAGCAGCCAGGCCCGCTTAGCGGGAGGCTACAATGAGCAGTTCTTC. This translates into CASSQARLAGGYNEQFF.

This clone has just one count. The V call is TRBV5-1, the J call TRBJ2-1; 9 nucleotides match TRBD2. The CDR3 extends over 15 amino acids. CDR1 and CDR2 (germline): SGHRS, YFSETQ. Germline trimming cut 7 bases from V and 5 bases from J; bases unmatched to any gene: 10. CDR3 bases: TGCGCCAGCGGCGACCCTAGCGGGGTCGACAATGAGCAGTTCTTC. It codes for CASGDPSGVDNEQFF.

The rearrangement links TRBV2 to TRBJ1-5; the D gene is possibly TRBD1 (6 bases). The V gene's germline CDR1 is SNHLY and CDR2 FYNNEI. The CDR3 length is 13 residues. V lost 4 bases and J lost 10, with 14 bases in between. The CDR3 loop reads CASSGHGDTPQHF. In DNA form, the CDR3 reads TGTGCCAGCAGTGGCCACGGGGACACTCCCCAGCATTTT.

The chain has TRBV6-5 and TRBJ2-5; 9 nucleotides match TRBD2. J was trimmed by 5 bases and V by 4 bases; bases with no gene match: 11. This CDR3 is 16 amino acids long. From germline, CDR1 is MNHEY and CDR2 SVGAGI. The CDR3 loop reads CASSSLRTSVWETQYF. CDR3 DNA sequence: TGTGCCAGCAGTTCGCTTCGGACTAGCGTCTGGGAGACCCAGTACTTC.

V usage is TRBV9 and J usage is TRBJ2-1; perhaps TRBD1 as D (5 bases). Germline CDR1 reads SGDLS; CDR2 reads YYNGEE. CDR3 length equals 14 residues. The V and J ends lost 0 bases and 9 bases respectively, with 13 bases between them. The CDR3 coding sequence is TGTGCCAGCAGCGTAGAAGATGGGGCGGCTGAGCAGTTCTTC. Amino acids: CASSVEDGAAEQFF. Full variable domain (rest looked up from reference TRBV9 and TRBJ2-1): DSGVTQTPKHLITATGQRVTLRCSPRSGDLSVYWYQQSLDQGLQFLIQYYNGEERAKGNILERFSAQQFPDLHSELNLSSLELGDSALYFCASSVEDGAAEQFFGPGTRLTVL.

The rearrangement links TRBV10-3 to TRBJ2-4; no clear D gene. Trimming left V 5 bases short and J 3 bases short, with 11 bases between. Per the germline V gene, CDR1 is ENHRY and CDR2 is SYGVKD. The CDR3 runs to 14 residues. The CDR3 nucleotides read TGTGCCATCAGTTCCCAGCTAGACAAAAACATTCAGTACTTC. As protein: CAISSQLDKNIQYF.

This chain links TRBV5-4 with TRBJ1-4, with D tentatively TRBD1 (6 bases). The CDR3 has 15 amino acids. Germline V gene sequence: CDR1 SGHNT, CDR2 YYREEE (reference sequence). Trimming removed 3 bases from V and 5 bases from J, with 14 bases in between. The CDR3 sequence is CASSYVQGKNEKLFF. The CDR3 coding sequence is TGTGCCAGCAGCTACGTACAGGGTAAAAATGAAAAACTGTTTTTT.

The chain links TRBV5-1 to TRBJ1-2, with 7 bases matching TRBD1. After removal of 0 bases from V and 3 bases from J, the junction contained 2 bases not matched to a gene. Germline CDR1 reads SGHRS; CDR2 reads YFSETQ. The CDR3 totals 14 residues. The CDR3: CASSLGQGDYGYTF. The CDR3 region has the DNA TGCGCCAGCAGCTTGGGTCAGGGGGACTATGGCTACACCTTC.

The V call is TRBV24-1, the J call TRBJ1-2; D ambiguous. Trimming cost V 4 bases and J 4 bases, with 15 bases left between them. The CDR3 has 15 residues. CDR1 is KGHDR and CDR2 is SFDVKD in the germline V gene. The CDR3 spells CATSDPSGSGYGYTF. DNA for the CDR3: TGTGCCACCAGTGACCCGAGTGGGTCGGGCTATGGCTACACCTTC.

The chain carries TRBV20-1 and TRBJ2-7; no clear D. The CDR3 length is 14 residues. The V end lost 3 bases, the J end lost 2 bases, and 14 bases lay between the germline ends. Germline V lookup: CDR1 DFQATT, CDR2 SNEGSKA (reference sequence). CDR3 sequence: CSASIPLYPYEQYF. Written as DNA, the CDR3 is TGCAGTGCTAGTATCCCGCTCTACCCCTACGAGCAGTACTTC.

This chain uses TRBV28 with TRBJ1-5, with D maybe TRBD1 (6 bases). The germline V and J ends were trimmed by 7 bases and 1 base, with 11 bases remaining between them. This CDR3 is built from 14 residues. CDR1 and CDR2 from the germline V gene are MDHEN and SYDVKM. CDR3 nucleotide sequence: TGTGCCAGCAAACAGGGCGGGAGCAATCAGCCCCAGCATTTT. Its protein is CASKQGGSNQPQHF.